This T cell receptor beta chain was observed in a study of control samples from healthy donors and cancer patients. Germline V gene sequence: CDR1 MNHEY, CDR2 SVGAGI. The V segment lost 7 bases and the J segment 7 bases; nucleotides outside the gene matches: 6. CDR3 length: 13 residues. Sequencing was performed with immunoSEQ multiplex PCR; in TCRdb, only in-frame clones are kept and a portion is missing. This table holds tens of thousands of clones, roughly 86% found once. The sample comprised blood. This receptor was taken from a woman in her forties or fifties in good health. The V and J genes are TRBV6-5 and TRBJ2-2, with 7 bases aligning to TRBD2. In nucleotides, the CDR3 is TGTGCCAGCACCCCCAGCGGGAACGGGGAGCTGTTTTTT. Its translation: CASTPSGNGELFF.